This T cell receptor (beta chain) was sequenced for a study of cytomegalovirus exposure and HLA in healthy donors. The V gene's germline CDR1 is MNHNS and CDR2 SASEGT. CDR3 length: 14 amino acids. Trimming took off 6 bases at V and 2 bases at J, with 12 bases between the two ends. PCR amplification relied on 60 Vbeta primers (plus 13 Jbeta primers). TCRdb's table, derived via immunoSEQ multiplex PCR, lists solely in-frame clones and lacks some. In all, the sample yields 49,000 or so clones. What was sequenced was PBMCs. The sequence was collected from a man between 35 and 55 years old in good health and CMV-seropositive. V and J are TRBV6-1 and TRBJ2-3; D not resolved. CDR3 region: CASRNSLVTDTQYF. For the CDR3, the DNA is TGTGCCAGCAGAAATAGCCTCGTCACAGATACGCAGTATTTT.